The 27 T cell receptor beta chains below all came from one sample that was sequenced in a study of blood T cell repertoires in COVID-19. Method: immunoSEQ multiplex PCR; TCRdb's copy keeps in-frame clones and lacks some. This sample has 110,000 to 150,000 clones; 82% occur once, and the top ten carry about 4.3%. Source material: peripheral blood. Source of these receptors: a woman at least 80 years old with acute or convalescent COVID-19.

The chain combines TRBV28 with TRBJ1-2; 7 positions agree with TRBD1. The junction had 6 bases not matched to a gene; V was cut back by 5 bases and J by 0 bases. The CDR3 contains 15 residues. In germline, CDR1 is MDHEN, CDR2 SYDVKM. The CDR3 spells CASSPGTAPNYGYTF. In nucleotides, the CDR3 is TGTGCCAGCAGTCCTGGGACAGCCCCTAACTATGGCTACACCTTC.

The chain links TRBV19 to TRBJ1-5, with D possibly TRBD1 on 6 matching bases. The CDR3 is 13 residues long. Germline values: CDR1 LNHDA, CDR2 SQIVND (reference sequence). With 8 bases removed from V and 2 bases from J, the gap between germline ends came to 10 bases. The CDR3 DNA is TGTGCCAGTGGGTACAGGGGCAATCAGCCCCAGCATTTT. It translates to CASGYRGNQPQHF.

The chain recombines TRBV10-3 with TRBJ1-1, with D possibly TRBD1 on 6 matching bases. This CDR3 spans 15 amino acids. The germline V gene has CDR1 ENHRY and CDR2 SYGVKD. The germline V and J ends were trimmed by 3 bases and 5 bases, with 16 bases remaining between them. CDR3 residues: CAISDRGGAGTEAFF. CDR3 DNA sequence: TGTGCCATCAGTGATCGGGGGGGCGCCGGAACTGAAGCTTTCTTT.

The rearrangement joins TRBV2 to TRBJ1-6; 7 bases line up with TRBD1. Germline values: CDR1 SNHLY, CDR2 FYNNEI. The CDR3 contains 16 residues. Trimming cost V 4 bases and J 6 bases; bases outside gene matches: 9. The DNA of the CDR3 is TGTGCCAGCAGTGCTTATGGGACAGACTCTAATTCACCCCTCCACTTT. Its translation is CASSAYGTDSNSPLHF.

This clone came up once. This chain uses TRBV6-6 with TRBJ2-7; the D gene is possibly TRBD2 (6 bases). V was shortened by 9 bases and J by 4 bases, with 13 bases between the two germline ends. The CDR3 covers 12 residues. Germline V gene sequence: CDR1 MNHNY, CDR2 SVGAGI (reference sequence). CDR3 in DNA: TGTGCCAGTGCGGGGCAACGATACGAGCAGTACTTC. Translation gives CASAGQRYEQYF.

This clone was seen a few times. This chain connects TRBV2 to TRBJ2-5; 13 bases are shared with TRBD2. V dropped 4 bases and J dropped 7; count of bases not matched to a gene: 6. This CDR3 is built from 15 residues. Germline CDR1 reads SNHLY; CDR2 reads FYNNEI. The CDR3, as DNA: TGTGCCAGCAGTGGGACTAGCGGGGGATTGGGGACCCAGTACTTC. Protein: CASSGTSGGLGTQYF.

This rearrangement joins TRBV2 to TRBJ1-5, with 11 bases lining up with TRBD1. Germline V gene lookup returns CDR1 SNHLY and CDR2 FYNNEI. The CDR3 totals 15 residues. Trimming at V came to 6 bases and at J to 6 bases, leaving 7 bases not matched to a gene. The CDR3 loop reads CASRARTGGFQPQHF. CDR3 coding DNA: TGTGCCAGCAGAGCCCGGACAGGGGGCTTTCAGCCCCAGCATTTT.

The J gene is TRBJ1-2, the V gene TRBV12-3 or TRBV12-4; D may be TRBD1 (6 bases). CDR3 length: 12 amino acids. V lost 5 bases and J 10 bases, leaving 14 bases between the germline ends. The CDR3 region is CASSKAQGNYTF. CDR3 nucleotide sequence: TGTGCCAGCAGTAAGGCCCAGGGGAACTACACCTTC.

The chain recombines TRBV5-4 with TRBJ2-1, with a tentative D call TRBD2 (6 bases). The CDR3 runs to 13 residues. The V gene's germline CDR1 is SGHNT and CDR2 YYREEE (reference sequence). The V and J ends lost 4 bases and 15 bases respectively, with 20 bases between them. CDR3 region: CASSPGTSGSLFF. Written as DNA, the CDR3 is TGTGCCAGCAGCCCGGGGACTTCCGGATCGCTGTTCTTC.

The sample holds a few counts of this clone. J is TRBJ1-5 and V is TRBV7-9, with TRBD1 identical over 7 bases. This CDR3 has 14 amino acids. Per the germline V gene, CDR1 is SEHNR and CDR2 is FQNEAQ (reference sequence). The V gene end was trimmed by 5 bases and the J gene end by 7 bases; junction bases not matched to a gene: 8. The CDR3 loop reads CASSETGDYQPQHF. The CDR3 nucleotides read TGTGCCAGCAGCGAAACAGGGGATTACCAGCCCCAGCATTTT.

The rearrangement uses TRBV3-1 (or the pseudogene TRBV3-2) and TRBJ2-7; 8 bases line up with TRBD2. CDR3 length equals 16 residues. Per the germline V gene, CDR1 is LGHDT and CDR2 is YNNKEL (reference sequence). V lost 1 base, J lost 3 bases, and 8 bases stayed unmatched. The CDR3 protein is CASSQGPGLGHYEQYF. CDR3 nucleotide sequence: TGTGCCAGCAGCCAAGGACCGGGACTAGGACACTACGAGCAGTACTTC.

This CDR3 reads CASSYSGHNNSPLHF. The CDR3 region has the DNA TGTGCCAGCAGTTACTCTGGACACAATAATTCACCCCTCCACTTT. V usage is TRBV6-5 and J usage is TRBJ1-6; possibly TRBD1 for D (5 bases). The CDR3 runs 15 residues. The germline V and J ends were trimmed by 0 bases and 5 bases, with 8 bases remaining between them. In germline, CDR1 is MNHEY, CDR2 SVGAGI.

The chain recombines TRBV28 with TRBJ1-3, with TRBD1 identical over 7 bases. Germline CDR1 reads MDHEN; CDR2 reads SYDVKM. Unmatched junction bases numbered 6, after V lost 2 bases and J lost 2 bases. This CDR3 spans 16 amino acids. CDR3 nucleotides: TGTGCCAGCAGTTTAGGCTTACAGGGGACTGGAAACACCATATATTTT. Amino acid sequence: CASSLGLQGTGNTIYF.

This chain joins TRBV3-1 (or the pseudogene TRBV3-2) and TRBJ2-3, with 10 bases lining up with TRBD1. The CDR3 spans 16 residues. The J segment lost 6 bases and the V segment lost 4 bases, leaving 10 bases of the junction unmatched. From germline, CDR1 is LGHDT and CDR2 YNNKEL (reference sequence). The CDR3 sequence: CASSPDRGVWLDTQYF. CDR3 bases: TGTGCCAGCAGCCCGGACAGGGGGGTGTGGTTGGATACGCAGTATTTT.

In nucleotides, the CDR3 is TGTGCCAGCAGTAACTATGCTAGCTATGGCTACACCTTC. It codes for CASSNYASYGYTF. This chain links TRBV6-5 with TRBJ1-2; no reliable D call. The CDR3 covers 13 residues. CDR1 is MNHEY, CDR2 SVGAGI, per germline. V lost 5 bases and J 4 bases, leaving 11 bases between the germline ends.

In this sample, this clone turned up a few times. V and J are TRBV18 and TRBJ2-3; D not resolved. Between the trimmed V and J ends, which lost 0 bases and 9 bases, there was a span of 16 bases. From germline, CDR1 is KGHSH and CDR2 LQKENI. The CDR3 runs to 15 residues. CDR3 region: CASSPPSRNLYTQYF. The CDR3 nucleotides are TGTGCCAGCTCACCACCGAGCAGGAACTTGTACACGCAGTATTTT.

In this sample, this clone turned up a few times. The CDR3 DNA reads TGCAGCGTTGACCTATCTCCGACGGGTACCGGGGAGCTGTTTTTT. This codes for CSVDLSPTGTGELFF. V usage is TRBV29-1 and J usage is TRBJ2-2; D is uncertain. The CDR3 loop spans 15 amino acids. Trimming took 3 bases from V and 5 from J, leaving 16 bases between them. Per germline, CDR1 SQVTM and CDR2 ANQGSEA.

This rearrangement joins TRBV7-6 to TRBJ2-7, with 7 bases lining up with TRBD1. The CDR3 contains 16 residues. CDR1 is SGHVS and CDR2 is FNYEAQ in the germline V gene. The J segment lost 2 bases and the V segment lost 5 bases, leaving 12 bases of the junction unmatched. The CDR3 is CASSPRTGAVTYEQYF. CDR3 DNA sequence: TGTGCCAGCAGCCCACGAACAGGGGCTGTGACCTACGAGCAGTACTTC.

The rearrangement links TRBV27 to TRBJ1-2, with D hard to call. Trimming removed 2 bases at V and 8 bases at J, with 12 bases between. Per germline, CDR1 MNHEY and CDR2 SMNVEV (reference sequence). This CDR3 has 13 residues. The CDR3 sequence: CASSLMIGRGYTF. The CDR3 nucleotides are TGTGCCAGCAGTTTAATGATAGGGAGGGGCTACACCTTC.

This rearrangement joins TRBV2 to TRBJ1-4, with a tentative D call TRBD1 (6 bases). Germline CDR1 is SNHLY and CDR2 is FYNNEI. Trimming left V 6 bases short and J 7 bases short, with 18 bases between. The CDR3 consists of 15 residues. The CDR3 spells CASRANRDRGEKLFF. In DNA form, the CDR3 reads TGTGCCAGCAGGGCCAACAGGGACCGAGGTGAAAAACTGTTTTTT.

This clone was counted a few times. The V and J genes are TRBV2 and TRBJ2-2, with D perhaps matching TRBD1 (7 bases). Germline V gene sequence: CDR1 SNHLY, CDR2 FYNNEI. CDR3 size: 15 residues. V lost 2 bases and J lost 3, with 10 bases in between. CDR3 in DNA: TGTGCCAGCAGTGAACAGGGGGAGGACACCGGGGAGCTGTTTTTT. It yields the protein CASSEQGEDTGELFF.

The V call is TRBV27, the J call TRBJ2-7; 12 bases match TRBD2. The CDR3 sequence is 14 residues long. Germline V lookup: CDR1 MNHEY, CDR2 SMNVEV (reference sequence). V lost 5 bases and J lost 1; bases outside the gene matches: 0. CDR3 amino acids: CASSTSGGSYEQYF. CDR3 DNA sequence: TGTGCCAGCAGTACTAGCGGGGGGTCCTACGAGCAGTACTTC.

This chain connects TRBV10-3 to TRBJ2-4; a possible D gene is TRBD1 (6 bases). Deletions cut 3 bases from V and 0 bases from J, with 15 bases between. The germline gives CDR1 ENHRY, CDR2 SYGVKD. The CDR3 loop spans 17 amino acids. CDR3 residues: CAISEYRAPRAKNIQYF. CDR3 DNA sequence: TGTGCCATCAGTGAATACAGGGCTCCGAGAGCCAAAAACATTCAGTACTTC.

The chain uses TRBV30 and TRBJ2-7, with TRBD1 matching over 7 bases. Germline-derived CDR1 and CDR2 are GTSNPN and SVGIG (reference sequence). The V segment lost 7 bases and the J segment 7 bases; nucleotides outside the gene matches: 19. The CDR3 covers 15 residues. The CDR3 loop reads CALDSLDRVYGEQYF. DNA for the CDR3: TGTGCCTTGGACTCGTTAGACAGGGTGTATGGGGAGCAGTACTTC.

A single count supports this clone. The CDR3 spells CASSSRGIANTGELFF. CDR3 coding DNA: TGTGCCAGCAGTTCCCGGGGGATAGCTAACACCGGGGAGCTGTTTTTT. The rearrangement joins TRBV6-5 to TRBJ2-2; TRBD2 might be the D (6 bases). The germline gives CDR1 MNHEY, CDR2 SVGAGI. This CDR3 is 16 amino acids long. With 4 bases removed from V and 2 bases from J, the gap between germline ends came to 14 bases.

The chain recombines TRBV6-4 with TRBJ1-6, with 8 bases identical to TRBD1. The junction had 7 bases not matched to a gene; V was cut back by 4 bases and J by 8 bases. Per germline, CDR1 MRHNA and CDR2 SNTAGT. This CDR3 contains 15 residues. CDR3 nucleotides: TGTGCCAGCAGTGCGTCCGGGACAGGAGATTCACCCCTCCACTTT. It encodes CASSASGTGDSPLHF.

The genes are TRBV2 and TRBJ2-2; no clear D. V was pared by 1 base and J by 9 bases, with 6 bases between. The CDR3 contains 12 residues. The germline gives CDR1 SNHLY, CDR2 FYNNEI. This chain's CDR3 is CASSEGARELFF. The CDR3 DNA is TGTGCCAGCAGTGAAGGCGCGAGGGAGCTGTTTTTT. Full variable domain (rest looked up from reference TRBV2 and TRBJ2-2): EPEVTQTPSHQVTQMGQEVILRCVPISNHLYFYWYRQILGQKVEFLVSFYNNEISEKSEIFDDQFSVERPDGSNFTLKIRSTKLEDSAMYFCASSEGARELFFGEGSRLTVL.